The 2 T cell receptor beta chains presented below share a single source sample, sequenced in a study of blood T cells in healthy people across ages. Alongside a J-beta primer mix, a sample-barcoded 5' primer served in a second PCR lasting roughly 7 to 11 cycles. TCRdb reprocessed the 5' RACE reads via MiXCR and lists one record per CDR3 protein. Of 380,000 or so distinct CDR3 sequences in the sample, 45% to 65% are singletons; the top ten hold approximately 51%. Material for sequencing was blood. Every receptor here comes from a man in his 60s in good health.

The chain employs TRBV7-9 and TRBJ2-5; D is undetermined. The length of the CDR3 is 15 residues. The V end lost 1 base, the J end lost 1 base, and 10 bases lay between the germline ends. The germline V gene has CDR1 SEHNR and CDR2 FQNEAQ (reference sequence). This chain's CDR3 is CASSLGHTGQETQYF. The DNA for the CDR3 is TGTGCCAGCAGCTTAGGCCACACCGGCCAAGAGACCCAGTACTTC. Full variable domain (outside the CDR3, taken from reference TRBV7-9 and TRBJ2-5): DTGVSQNPRHKITKRGQNVTFRCDPISEHNRLYWYRQTLGQGPEFLTYFQNEAQLEKSRLLSDRFSAERPKGSFSTLEIQRTEQGDSAMYLCASSLGHTGQETQYFGPGTRLLVL.

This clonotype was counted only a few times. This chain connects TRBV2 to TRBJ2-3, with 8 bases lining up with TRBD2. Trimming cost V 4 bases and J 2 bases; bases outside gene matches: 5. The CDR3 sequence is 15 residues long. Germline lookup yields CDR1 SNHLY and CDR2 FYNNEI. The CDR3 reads CASSGSGAFTDTQYF. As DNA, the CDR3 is TGTGCCAGCAGTGGTAGCGGGGCCTTCACAGATACGCAGTATTTT. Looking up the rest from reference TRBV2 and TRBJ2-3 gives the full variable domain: EPEVTQTPSHQVTQMGQEVILRCVPISNHLYFYWYRQILGQKVEFLVSFYNNEISEKSEIFDDQFSVERPDGSNFTLKIRSTKLEDSAMYFCASSGSGAFTDTQYFGPGTRLTVL.